The 14 T cell receptor beta chains below come from one sample, sequenced in a study of Ad26.COV2.S vaccination and SARS-CoV-2 variants. Sequenced by immunoSEQ multiplex PCR; TCRdb stores in-frame clones only, minus some. In the table there are roughly 400,000 clones, around 91% of which are singletons. Noted treatment: roughly 19 received Ad26.COV2.S at low or high dose, single or two shots; about 5 received placebo; per-sample allocation not given. All samples were drawn on day 63, counting from the first vaccine or placebo injection. Sequences were derived from peripheral blood, sampled in a trial of Ad26.COV2.S vaccine versus placebo. The receptor set was obtained from a person aged 18-65 years who received the Ad26.COV2.S COVID-19 vaccine or a placebo.

The chain carries TRBV29-1 and TRBJ1-4; no definite D call. The length of the CDR3 is 11 residues. Germline-derived CDR1 and CDR2 are SQVTM and ANQGSEA. V was pared by 4 bases and J by 8 bases, with 8 bases between. The CDR3 region is CSVGESEKLFF. The CDR3 bases are TGCAGCGTTGGGGAGAGCGAAAAACTGTTTTTT.

The chain has TRBV5-6 and TRBJ2-3, with D perhaps TRBD1 (5 bases). Germline V lookup: CDR1 SGHDT, CDR2 YYEEEE. The CDR3 length is 13 residues. The germline V and J ends were trimmed by 0 bases and 6 bases, with 8 bases remaining between them. CDR3 DNA: TGTGCCAGCAGCTTGGAACAGGCGGATACGCAGTATTTT. It is translated as CASSLEQADTQYF.

The chain couples TRBV6-5 to TRBJ2-3; 7 bases fit TRBD2. CDR1 is MNHEY, CDR2 SVGAGI, per germline. The CDR3 contains 15 residues. V was clipped by 8 bases and J by 1 base; unmatched bases: 9. This CDR3 is CASSTEGGGTDTQYF. The CDR3 nucleotides read TGTGCCAGCTCTACAGAGGGAGGGGGCACAGATACGCAGTATTTT.

The chain combines TRBV6-5 with TRBJ1-2, with D hard to call. This CDR3 region has 12 residues. CDR1 and CDR2 (germline): MNHEY, SVGAGI. Trimming shortened V by 6 bases and J by 2 bases, and 7 bases separated the two germline ends. For the CDR3, the DNA is TGTGCCAGCAGAAGACCAAACTATGGCTACACCTTC. It specifies CASRRPNYGYTF.

This chain links TRBV15 with TRBJ2-4; no clear D gene. The V and J ends lost 1 base and 0 bases respectively, with 16 bases between them. Looked up from germline, CDR1 is LNHNV and CDR2 is YYDKDF (reference sequence). This CDR3 is 18 amino acids long. CDR3 in DNA: TGTGCCACCAGCAGAGGGGCTGAGGCAGCCCTAGCCAAAAACATTCAGTACTTC. Translation: CATSRGAEAALAKNIQYF.

This sequence joins TRBV7-2 and TRBJ1-2; no clear D gene. Between the trimmed V and J ends, which lost 1 base and 1 base, there was a span of 13 bases. CDR3 size: 16 residues. CDR1 SGHTA and CDR2 FQGNSA come from the germline V gene. CDR3 region: CASSLVSVNINYGYTF. The CDR3 nucleotides are TGTGCCAGCAGCTTAGTAAGCGTTAATATTAACTATGGCTACACCTTC.

The chain combines TRBV5-6 with TRBJ2-1, with D unclear. CDR3 length: 14 residues. The V gene's germline CDR1 is SGHDT and CDR2 YYEEEE. Trimming left V 0 bases short and J 4 bases short, with 8 bases between. The CDR3 sequence is CASSLGRAYNEQFF. CDR3 in DNA: TGTGCCAGCAGCTTGGGAAGAGCTTACAATGAGCAGTTCTTC.

This rearrangement joins TRBV7-2 to TRBJ2-7; either TRBD1 or TRBD2 may fit D (6 bases each). Trimming removed 3 bases from V and 5 bases from J, with 17 bases in between. Germline CDR1 is SGHTA and CDR2 is FQGNSA. CDR3 size: 15 residues. The CDR3 sequence is CASSLPGGARDEQYF. The DNA for the CDR3 is TGTGCCAGCAGCTTGCCCGGGGGCGCCCGGGACGAGCAGTACTTC.

In its sample, this clone was seen once. V gene TRBV9 combines with J gene TRBJ2-7; the D gene could be TRBD1 or TRBD2 (5 bases each). V lost 3 bases and J lost 5, with 18 bases in between. Germline V gene lookup returns CDR1 SGDLS and CDR2 YYNGEE. CDR3 length: 15 residues. The DNA of the CDR3 is TGTGCCAGCAGCGCCCTTGGGGCTAGCTTTAACGAGCAGTACTTC. This translates into CASSALGASFNEQYF.

The CDR3 reads CASSVDPGAWGTQYF. As DNA, the CDR3 is TGTGCCAGCAGCGTCGACCCAGGGGCCTGGGGGACCCAGTACTTC. The chain employs TRBV9 and TRBJ2-5, with D perhaps matching TRBD1 (6 bases). CDR3 length: 15 amino acids. V was clipped by 2 bases and J by 7 bases, with 18 bases between them. Germline-derived CDR1 and CDR2 are SGDLS and YYNGEE.

The chain joins TRBV3-1 (or the pseudogene TRBV3-2) to TRBJ1-4; D gene ambiguous. CDR3 size: 12 residues. CDR1 is LGHDT, CDR2 YNNKEL, per germline (reference sequence). V lost 4 bases and J lost 14, with 14 bases in between. The CDR3 DNA sequence: TGTGCCAGCAGCCTTTCGACATCCTATCTGTTTTTT. Protein: CASSLSTSYLFF.

This chain links TRBV18 with TRBJ1-5; no firm D call. CDR1 is KGHSH, CDR2 LQKENI, per germline. V was shortened by 5 bases and J by 5 bases, with 10 bases between the two germline ends. The CDR3 is 13 residues long. The CDR3 nucleotides read TGTGCCAGCTCAATAACTAGGGATCAGCCCCAGCATTTT. Protein sequence: CASSITRDQPQHF. The whole variable domain, remainder taken from reference TRBV18 and TRBJ1-5, is NAGVMQNPRHLVRRRGQEARLRCSPMKGHSHVYWYRQLPEEGLKFMVYLQKENIIDESGMPKERFSAEFPKEGPSILRIQQVVRGDSAAYFCASSITRDQPQHFGDGTRLSIL.

The V gene is TRBV30, the J gene TRBJ2-1; 11 nucleotides agree with TRBD2. With 2 bases clipped from V and 6 bases from J, the junction kept 9 bases outside the gene matches. This CDR3 is built from 16 residues. The germline V gene encodes CDR1 GTSNPN and CDR2 SVGIG (reference sequence). The CDR3 reads CAWSPPLAGASNEQFF. The CDR3 region has the DNA TGTGCCTGGAGTCCTCCACTAGCGGGAGCTAGCAATGAGCAGTTCTTC.

This clone was detected once. The chain carries TRBV5-8 and TRBJ2-3; the D gene is possibly TRBD2 (5 bases). Germline values: CDR1 SGHTS, CDR2 YDEGEE. Trimming took off 4 bases at V and 5 bases at J, with 17 bases between the two ends. The CDR3 is made up of 15 amino acids. CDR3 region: CASSLMRDGQDTQYF. The CDR3 bases are TGTGCCAGCAGCCTCATGAGGGATGGGCAAGATACGCAGTATTTT.